Listed below are T cell receptor beta chains from one sample, sequenced in a study of cytomegalovirus exposure and HLA in healthy donors. TCRdb keeps only in-frame clones here, not all; method: immunoSEQ multiplex PCR. The data contain approximately 200,000 clones, approximately 80% of them singletons. The sample was PBMCs. The origin of the receptors is a woman under 30 in good health and CMV-seropositive. Each CDR3 is given with its conserved first and last residue. A D gene is named only where the DNA matches it firmly. Expanded clones get a size class; other rows say once, few or many, or leave the size out.

J gene: TRBJ2-2
V gene: TRBV5-1
D gene: -
clone size: -
CDR3 protein: CASSLLSHGELFF
CDR3 DNA: TGCGCCAGCAGCTTGTTGTCACACGGGGAGCTGTTTTTT

J gene: TRBJ1-4
V gene: TRBV6-1
D gene: TRBD1
clone size: -
CDR3 protein: CASSASGTGGEKLFF
CDR3 DNA: TGTGCCAGCAGTGCCTCCGGGACAGGTGGTGAAAAACTGTTTTTT

J gene: TRBJ2-3
V gene: TRBV11-2
D gene: -
clone size: -
CDR3 protein: CASGVDFSGTQYF
CDR3 DNA: TGTGCCAGCGGGGTGGACTTTTCGGGAACGCAGTATTTT

J gene: TRBJ2-1
V gene: TRBV4-2
D gene: TRBD2
clone size: once
CDR3 protein: CASSQDTLGGLAGPSSYNEQFF
CDR3 DNA: TGTGCCAGCAGCCAAGATACCCTCGGAGGACTAGCGGGGCCCAGCTCCTACAATGAGCAGTTCTTC

J gene: TRBJ1-3
V gene: TRBV5-4
D gene: TRBD1
clone size: -
CDR3 protein: CASSSPTDRGNTIYF
CDR3 DNA: TGTGCCAGCAGCTCCCCTACGGACAGGGGAAACACCATATATTTT

J gene: TRBJ2-3
V gene: TRBV7-3
D gene: TRBD2
clone size: once
CDR3 protein: CASSLTLAGGADTQYF
CDR3 DNA: TGTGCCAGCAGCTTAACCCTTGCGGGGGGGGCGGATACGCAGTATTTT

J gene: TRBJ2-7
V gene: TRBV10-3
D gene: TRBD1
clone size: once
CDR3 protein: CAISEGTGGTYEQYF
CDR3 DNA: TGTGCCATCAGTGAGGGGACAGGGGGCACCTACGAGCAGTACTTC

J gene: TRBJ1-2
V gene: TRBV6-1
D gene: -
clone size: -
CDR3 protein: CASSEPLKGANYGYTF
CDR3 DNA: TGTGCCAGCAGTGAACCCCTCAAGGGAGCTAACTATGGCTACACCTTC

J gene: TRBJ2-1
V gene: TRBV5-1
D gene: TRBD2
clone size: -
CDR3 protein: CASSRGGLAGYNEQFF
CDR3 DNA: TGCGCCAGCAGCCGCGGTGGGCTAGCGGGGTACAATGAGCAGTTCTTC

J gene: TRBJ1-5
V gene: TRBV2
D gene: TRBD1
clone size: -
CDR3 protein: CASSEEGTGNQPQHF
CDR3 DNA: TGTGCCAGCAGTGAGGAGGGGACAGGGAATCAGCCCCAGCATTTT

J gene: TRBJ2-5
V gene: TRBV5-1
D gene: TRBD2
clone size: -
CDR3 protein: CASSLERGGTETQYF
CDR3 DNA: TGCGCCAGCAGCTTGGAGCGGGGGGGCACGGAGACCCAGTACTTC

J gene: TRBJ2-7
V gene: TRBV7-4
D gene: -
clone size: few
CDR3 protein: CASSNREAYEQYF
CDR3 DNA: TGTGCCAGCAGTAACAGAGAAGCCTACGAGCAGTACTTC

J gene: TRBJ1-2
V gene: TRBV7-8
D gene: -
clone size: -
CDR3 protein: CASSFARGGYTF
CDR3 DNA: TGTGCCAGCAGTTTCGCAAGAGGAGGCTACACCTTC

J gene: TRBJ2-2
V gene: TRBV19
D gene: -
clone size: -
CDR3 protein: CASSQNTGELFF
CDR3 DNA: TGTGCCAGTAGTCAGAACACCGGGGAGCTGTTTTTT

J gene: TRBJ2-2
V gene: TRBV5-1
D gene: -
clone size: -
CDR3 protein: CASSLEQGPDTGELFF
CDR3 DNA: TGCGCCAGCAGCTTGGAGCAGGGTCCGGACACCGGGGAGCTGTTTTTT

J gene: TRBJ2-7
V gene: TRBV5-4
D gene: TRBD1
clone size: -
CDR3 protein: CASSEAPGGGDEQYF
CDR3 DNA: TGTGCCAGCAGCGAGGCTCCAGGGGGTGGAGACGAGCAGTACTTC

J gene: TRBJ2-6
V gene: TRBV5-4
D gene: -
clone size: -
CDR3 protein: CASSLDNSGANVLTF
CDR3 DNA: TGTGCCAGCAGCTTGGATAACTCTGGGGCCAACGTCCTGACTTTC

J gene: TRBJ1-1
V gene: TRBV30
D gene: TRBD1
clone size: -
CDR3 protein: CAWSSGTGVNTEAFF
CDR3 DNA: TGTGCCTGGAGTTCCGGGACAGGGGTGAACACTGAAGCTTTCTTT

J gene: TRBJ1-2
V gene: TRBV19
D gene: -
clone size: -
CDR3 protein: CASTQPTGGLGYTF
CDR3 DNA: TGTGCCAGTACCCAACCGACAGGCGGGCTCGGCTACACCTTC

J gene: TRBJ2-5
V gene: TRBV19
D gene: TRBD2
clone size: -
CDR3 protein: CASSIRGLAGGHQETQYF
CDR3 DNA: TGTGCCAGTAGTATACGTGGACTAGCGGGGGGACACCAAGAGACCCAGTACTTC

J gene: TRBJ2-7
V gene: TRBV2
D gene: -
clone size: -
CDR3 protein: CASSELGQGLHEQYF
CDR3 DNA: TGTGCCAGCAGTGAATTGGGCCAGGGACTCCACGAGCAGTACTTC

J gene: TRBJ1-1
V gene: TRBV7-8
D gene: -
clone size: -
CDR3 protein: CASSPPVNTEAFF
CDR3 DNA: TGTGCCAGCAGCCCCCCAGTGAACACTGAAGCTTTCTTT